Listed below are T cell receptor beta chains from one sample, sequenced in a study of T cells in Graves' hyperthyroidism and ophthalmopathy. TCRdb re-called the multiplex PCR reads with MiXCR, one entry per CDR3 protein. The repertoire holds some 700,000 distinct CDR3 sequences, roughly a sixth seen once, with about 14% in the top ten. Sequencing input: blood. All receptors derive from a man in his forties or fifties with Graves' hyperthyroidism. Both conserved end residues are part of each CDR3. The D gene is left open where the match is weak. The size entry is marked missing in some rows and otherwise reads once, few, many or a size class.

CDR3 length	D gene	clone size	V gene	J gene	CDR3 protein	CDR3 DNA
17	TRBD2	NA	TRBV20-1	TRBJ2-1	CSARVVRGLAGVDEQFF	TGCAGTGCTAGAGTGGTAAGGGGACTAGCGGGAGTGGATGAGCAGTTCTTC
14	NA	NA	TRBV24-1	TRBJ2-1	CATSDFIGYNEQFF	TGTGCCACCAGTGATTTTATAGGGTACAATGAGCAGTTCTTC
15	NA	once	TRBV4-1	TRBJ1-1	CASSQTGRMNTEAFF	TGCGCCAGCAGCCAGACGGGACGGATGAACACTGAAGCTTTCTTT
15	TRBD1	NA	TRBV30	TRBJ2-7	CAWNRGQGSSYEQYF	TGTGCCTGGAATAGAGGACAGGGGAGCTCCTACGAGCAGTACTTC
13	TRBD2	NA	TRBV6-2/TRBV6-3	TRBJ2-1	CASKRGSYGEQFF	TGTGCCAGCAAGCGCGGGAGTTATGGTGAGCAGTTCTTC
17	TRBD2	few	TRBV5-1	TRBJ2-1	CASSRLPTGGSYNEQFF	TGCGCCAGCAGCCGGTTGCCCACGGGAGGTAGTTACAATGAGCAGTTCTTC
14	NA	few	TRBV9	TRBJ1-2	CASSVGSIQYGYTF	TGTGCCAGCAGCGTAGGAAGTATTCAGTATGGCTACACCTTC
15	NA	NA	TRBV9	TRBJ2-3	CASSVSRPSTDTQYF	TGTGCCAGCAGCGTTTCTAGGCCTAGCACAGATACGCAGTATTTT
15	NA	many	TRBV7-3	TRBJ1-6	CASSLLRSENSPLHF	TGTGCCAGCAGCTTACTGAGGTCGGAGAATTCACCCCTCCACTTT
13	NA	NA	TRBV10-3	TRBJ2-1	CAISPYQDNEQFF	TGTGCCATCAGTCCTTACCAAGACAATGAGCAGTTCTTC
13	NA	many	TRBV18	TRBJ2-1	CASSTGQLNEQFF	TGTGCCAGCTCAACTGGACAGCTCAATGAGCAGTTCTTC
17	TRBD2	many	TRBV10-3	TRBJ2-1	CAISEPSAGTSYNEQFF	TGTGCCATCAGTGAGCCAAGTGCCGGGACTAGTTACAATGAGCAGTTCTTC
16	TRBD1	many	TRBV19	TRBJ2-7	CASSHPGTGGSYEQYF	TGTGCCAGTAGTCACCCCGGGACAGGGGGAAGCTACGAGCAGTACTTC
16	TRBD2	many	TRBV5-6	TRBJ2-2	CASSLYLAGSTGELFF	TGTGCCAGCAGCTTGTACCTAGCGGGAAGCACCGGGGAGCTGTTTTTT
15	NA	NA	TRBV9	TRBJ2-7	CASSVSNTGPHEQYF	TGTGCCAGCAGCGTAAGTAACACAGGGCCCCACGAGCAGTACTTC
15	NA	NA	TRBV18	TRBJ1-2	CASSYPPVEEYGYTF	TGTGCCAGCTCCTACCCCCCAGTTGAAGAATATGGCTACACCTTC
15	TRBD2	many	TRBV28	TRBJ2-3	CASGIGGRPKDTQYF	TGTGCCAGCGGAATCGGCGGGAGACCCAAGGATACGCAGTATTTT
13	NA	few	TRBV30	TRBJ2-2	CAWNIVRTGELFF	TGTGCCTGGAATATAGTCCGCACCGGGGAGCTGTTTTTT
15	NA	NA	TRBV18	TRBJ2-3	CASSPSPRDTDTQYF	TGTGCCAGCTCACCATCCCCCCGAGACACAGATACGCAGTATTTT
15	TRBD2	few	TRBV9	TRBJ2-5	CASSATGGPGETQYF	TGTGCCAGCAGCGCGACGGGAGGGCCAGGGGAGACCCAGTACTTC